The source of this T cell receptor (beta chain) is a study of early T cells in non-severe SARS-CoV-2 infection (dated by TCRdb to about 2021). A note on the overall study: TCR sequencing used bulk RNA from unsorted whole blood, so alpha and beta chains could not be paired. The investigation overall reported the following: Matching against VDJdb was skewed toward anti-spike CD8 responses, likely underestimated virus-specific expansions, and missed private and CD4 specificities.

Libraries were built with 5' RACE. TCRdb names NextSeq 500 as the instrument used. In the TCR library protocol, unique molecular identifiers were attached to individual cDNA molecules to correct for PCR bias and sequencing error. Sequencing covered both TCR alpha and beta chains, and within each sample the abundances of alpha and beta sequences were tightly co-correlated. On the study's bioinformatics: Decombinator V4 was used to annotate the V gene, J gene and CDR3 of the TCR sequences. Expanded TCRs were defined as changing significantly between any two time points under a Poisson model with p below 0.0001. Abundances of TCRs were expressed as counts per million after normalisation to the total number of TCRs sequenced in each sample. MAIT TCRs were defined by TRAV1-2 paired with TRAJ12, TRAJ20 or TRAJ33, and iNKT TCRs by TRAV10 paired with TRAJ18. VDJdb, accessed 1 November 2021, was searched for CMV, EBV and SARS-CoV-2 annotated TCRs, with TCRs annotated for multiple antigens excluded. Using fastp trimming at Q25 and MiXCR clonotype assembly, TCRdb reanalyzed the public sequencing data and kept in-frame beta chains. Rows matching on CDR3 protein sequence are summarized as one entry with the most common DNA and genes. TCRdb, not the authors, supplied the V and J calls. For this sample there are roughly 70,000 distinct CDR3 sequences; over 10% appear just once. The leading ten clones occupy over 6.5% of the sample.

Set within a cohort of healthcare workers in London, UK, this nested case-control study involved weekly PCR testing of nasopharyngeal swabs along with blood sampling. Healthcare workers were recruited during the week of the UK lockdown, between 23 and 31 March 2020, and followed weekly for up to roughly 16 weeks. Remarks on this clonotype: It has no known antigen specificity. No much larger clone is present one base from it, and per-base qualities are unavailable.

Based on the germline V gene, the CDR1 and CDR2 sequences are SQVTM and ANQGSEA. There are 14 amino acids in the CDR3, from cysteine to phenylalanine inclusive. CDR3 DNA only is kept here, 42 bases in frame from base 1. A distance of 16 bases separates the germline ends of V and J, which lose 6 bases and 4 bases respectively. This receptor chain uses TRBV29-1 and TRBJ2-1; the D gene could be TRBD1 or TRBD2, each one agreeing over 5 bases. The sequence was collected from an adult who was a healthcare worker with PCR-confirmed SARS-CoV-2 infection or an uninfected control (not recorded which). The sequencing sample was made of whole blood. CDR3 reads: CSVQGRDQYNEQFF. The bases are TGCAGCGTCCAGGGCCGGGACCAGTACAATGAGCAGTTCTTC.